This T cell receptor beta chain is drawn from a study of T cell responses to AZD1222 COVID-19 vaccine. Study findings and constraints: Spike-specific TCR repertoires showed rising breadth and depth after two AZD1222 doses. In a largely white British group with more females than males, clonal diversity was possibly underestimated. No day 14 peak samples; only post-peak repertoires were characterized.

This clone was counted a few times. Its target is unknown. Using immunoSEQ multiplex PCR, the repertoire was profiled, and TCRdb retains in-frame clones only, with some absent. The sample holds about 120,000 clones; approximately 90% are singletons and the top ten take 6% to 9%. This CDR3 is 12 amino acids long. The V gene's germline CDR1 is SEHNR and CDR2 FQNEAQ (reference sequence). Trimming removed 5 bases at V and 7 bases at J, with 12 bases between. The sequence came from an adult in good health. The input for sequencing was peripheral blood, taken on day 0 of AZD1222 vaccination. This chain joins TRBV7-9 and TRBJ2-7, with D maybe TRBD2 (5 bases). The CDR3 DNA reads TGTGCCAGCAGCCTCGGCCCGGGAGAGCAGTACTTC. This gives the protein CASSLGPGEQYF.